This T cell receptor (beta chain) was identified during a study of OX40 agonist ivuxolimab in advanced cancers. Background on the study: Three patients got partial responses; one had hepatocellular carcinoma and two had cutaneous melanoma. Study-level findings and limits: Certain nonresponding patients likewise had low normalized T-cell clonal expansion.

V lost 4 bases, J lost 0 bases, and 0 bases stayed unmatched. This CDR3 region has 13 residues. Germline lookup yields CDR1 MGHRA and CDR2 YSYEKL. On this clone itself: Its antigen is unknown.

Profiled with immunoSEQ multiplex PCR; TCRdb holds only in-frame clones, not every one. The sample holds 45,000 or so clones, less than 85% seen once. The chain carries TRBV4-1 and TRBJ2-7; 7 nucleotides align to TRBD1. The TCR comes from an adult with an advanced solid tumor such as melanoma, head and neck, liver or kidney cancer. The starting material was CD4+ or CD8+ T cells sorted from blood, obtained in a trial of the OX40 agonist ivuxolimab. The CDR3 here is CASSRDSSYEQYF. The CDR3 nucleotides are TGCGCCAGCAGCCGGGACAGCTCCTACGAGCAGTACTTC.